The rows below give T cell receptor beta chains drawn from one sample of a study of identical twins. TCRdb used MiXCR to reprocess the 5' RACE reads, holding one entry per CDR3 protein. The sample has under 400,000 distinct CDR3 sequences, 7% to 9.5% seen once. The sample taken for sequencing was naive T cells sorted from blood. Source of these receptors: a woman between 45 and 60 years old in good health. Each CDR3 is given with its conserved first and last residue. The D gene is left open where the match is weak. Some rows have no size entry. The others give once, few or many, or a class for an expanded clone.

>TRBJ1-2|TRBV24-1|.|few
TGTGCCACCAGTGACCACTATGGCTACACCTTC
CATSDHYGYTF
>TRBJ2-2|TRBV24-1|.|few
TGTGCCACCGGCACGGGACCCACCGGGGAGCTGTTTTTT
CATGTGPTGELFF
>TRBJ2-3|TRBV4-1|.|.
TGCGCCAGCAGCCAAGAGGGTTTTGGGGATACGCAGTATTTT
CASSQEGFGDTQYF
>TRBJ2-1|TRBV15|.|few
TGTGCCACCAGCAGAGATCCCCAGGGTTACAATGAGCAGTTCTTC
CATSRDPQGYNEQFF
>TRBJ2-7|TRBV5-1|TRBD1|.
TGCGCCACCGACCTCGCCCCGGGACAGGGGGGACAGTACTTC
CATDLAPGQGGQYF
>TRBJ2-5|TRBV5-1|TRBD2|many
TGCGCCAGCAGCCCCGGACTAGCGGGAGCCTTAGAGACCCAGTACTTC
CASSPGLAGALETQYF
>TRBJ1-5|TRBV12-3/TRBV12-4|.|.
TGTGCCAGCAGGTATAGCAATCAGCCCCAGCATTTT
CASRYSNQPQHF
>TRBJ2-5|TRBV20-1|TRBD2|few
TGCAGTGCTAGGGCTCTAGCGGGGGGCCGTGTAGACCAGTACTTC
CSARALAGGRVDQYF
>TRBJ2-7|TRBV2|.|.
TGTGCCAGCAGGGGCAGACTCTACGAGCAGTACTTC
CASRGRLYEQYF
>TRBJ2-1|TRBV24-1|.|many
TGTGCCACCAGTGATTTGCAGGGTCCGAGCTCCTACAATGAGCAGTTCTTC
CATSDLQGPSSYNEQFF
>TRBJ2-1|TRBV7-2|TRBD2|many
TGTGCCAGCAGCCACCAAGCGGGAGCGGAGGAGGAGCAGTTCTTC
CASSHQAGAEEEQFF
>TRBJ1-5|TRBV20-1|TRBD1|many
TGCAGTGCAAGATCGGGACAGGGAAATCAGCCCCAGCATTTT
CSARSGQGNQPQHF
>TRBJ2-5|TRBV12-3/TRBV12-4|.|many
TGTGCCAGCAGTTTAGAGAGGGCAGGGGTGGAGACCCAGTACTTC
CASSLERAGVETQYF
>TRBJ2-4|TRBV27|TRBD2|.
TGTGCCAGCAGTCCACTAGCGGGAGTAAACATTCAGTACTTC
CASSPLAGVNIQYF
>TRBJ2-2|TRBV11-3|.|.
TGTGCCAGCAGCACACCGGGACTCCCGAACACCGGGGAGCTGTTTTTT
CASSTPGLPNTGELFF
>TRBJ2-2|TRBV5-8|.|few
TGTGCCAGCAGCTTGCGGGAGCTAGGCATCACCGGGGAGCTGTTTTTT
CASSLRELGITGELFF
>TRBJ2-1|TRBV29-1|.|many
TGCAGCGTTGTTGCCAGGGTCAAACAGTTCTTC
CSVVARVKQFF
>TRBJ1-1|TRBV20-1|.|.
TGCAGTGCCCTCAACAGGGTGAACACTGAAGCTTTCTTT
CSALNRVNTEAFF
>TRBJ2-2|TRBV9|.|few
TGTGCCAGCGCTAGTAAGCAGAACACCGGGGAGCTGTTTTTT
CASASKQNTGELFF
>TRBJ2-3|TRBV3-1|.|many
TGTGCCAGCAGTACCTACACAGATACGCAGTATTTT
CASSTYTDTQYF
>TRBJ2-5|TRBV3-1|.|few
TGTGCCAGCAGCCAAGATGAGGGGCTCGAGGAGACCCAGTACTTC
CASSQDEGLEETQYF
>TRBJ2-6|TRBV6-6|.|few
TGTGCCAGCAGTTACCTAGGCGACGGGGCCAACGTCCTGACTTTC
CASSYLGDGANVLTF
>TRBJ2-7|TRBV5-1|TRBD2|.
TGCGCCAGCAGCTCGGGACTAACGGGAGTTTACGAGCAGTACTTC
CASSSGLTGVYEQYF
>TRBJ2-2|TRBV20-1|TRBD1|few
TGCAGTGCAGAGGGACAGGGCCCCACCGGGGAGCTGTTTTTT
CSAEGQGPTGELFF
>TRBJ2-3|TRBV20-1|.|.
TGCAGTGCTAGAGATCAGAGGTCAAATCCGTATTTT
CSARDQRSNPYF
>TRBJ2-1|TRBV4-1|TRBD2|few
TGCGCCAGCAGCCTTGGGACTAGCGGGAGGGTTTGGGAGCAGTTCTTC
CASSLGTSGRVWEQFF
>TRBJ2-4|TRBV23-1|TRBD1|.
TGCGCCAGCAGAAAGACAGGGGGAGACGGCAAAAACATTCAGTACTTC
CASRKTGGDGKNIQYF
>TRBJ2-2|TRBV20-1|.|many
TGCAGTGCCCTTCCAGGGGAGGGCGGGGAGCTGTTTTTT
CSALPGEGGELFF
>TRBJ1-1|TRBV12-3/TRBV12-4|.|.
TGTGCCAGCAGTTTCGGGGCGCTGAACACTGAAGCTTTCTTT
CASSFGALNTEAFF
>TRBJ2-1|TRBV7-9|.|few
TGTGCCAGCAGCTTAGTTTGGGACTTCAACAATGAGCAGTTCTTC
CASSLVWDFNNEQFF
>TRBJ2-1|TRBV5-6|.|few
TGTGCCAGCAGCTACAGGGTATTCAATGAGCAGTTCTTC
CASSYRVFNEQFF
>TRBJ2-7|TRBV7-3|TRBD1|few
TGTGCCAGCAGCTTGGGACAGGGTCGCGAGCAGTACTTC
CASSLGQGREQYF
>TRBJ2-7|TRBV30|TRBD2|few
TGTGCCTGGAGTGCGGGCGGGAGGAATTACGAGCAGTACTTC
CAWSAGGRNYEQYF
>TRBJ1-2|TRBV30|.|few
TGTGCCTGGAGTGTACCGGGGGAGGGGATCTATGGCTACACCTTC
CAWSVPGEGIYGYTF
>TRBJ2-3|TRBV20-1|TRBD1|few
TGCAGTGGTAAATTTAGGGGGCGACTAGATACGCAGTATTTT
CSGKFRGRLDTQYF
>TRBJ1-1|TRBV25-1|.|many
TGTGCCAGCACCAGGAACACTGAAGCTTTCTTT
CASTRNTEAFF
>TRBJ1-3|TRBV12-3/TRBV12-4|TRBD1|few
TGTGCCAGCAACCCGACAGGGAGCTCTGGAAACACCATATATTTT
CASNPTGSSGNTIYF
>TRBJ2-4|TRBV6-2/TRBV6-3|TRBD1|many
TGTGCCAGTGACAGGGGAGACATTCAGTACTTC
CASDRGDIQYF
>TRBJ2-1|TRBV12-3/TRBV12-4|TRBD2|many
TGTGCCAGCAGCCGACTAGCGGGTGACAATGAGCAGTTCTTC
CASSRLAGDNEQFF
>TRBJ2-3|TRBV11-2|.|few
TGTGCCAGCAGCCGCAGCACGGGGGTGACAGATACGCAGTATTTT
CASSRSTGVTDTQYF
>TRBJ2-7|TRBV5-1|TRBD2|many
TGCGCCAGCAGCTTGGGGGCTAGCGGGAGCATAAACCGGTTCGAGCAGTACTTC
CASSLGASGSINRFEQYF
>TRBJ2-1|TRBV10-3|.|many
TGTGCCATCAGTGAGTTCTCGGGTGGGGGCTTGGAGTTCTTC
CAISEFSGGGLEFF
>TRBJ2-1|TRBV12-3/TRBV12-4|TRBD2|.
TGTGCCAGCAGGAGACTAGCGGGGTGGGTCAATGAGCAGTTCTTC
CASRRLAGWVNEQFF
>TRBJ2-2|TRBV5-1|.|many
TGCGCCAGCAGCCCGGAGGGACAAAGCGCCGGGGAGCTGTTTTTT
CASSPEGQSAGELFF
>TRBJ1-3|TRBV9|.|many
TGTGCCAGCAGCGTAGGGGATTCTGGAAACACCATATATTTT
CASSVGDSGNTIYF
>TRBJ2-3|TRBV20-1|TRBD2|few
TGCAGTGCCTCCCGGACAGCGGGAGGGCAAGACACGCAGTATTTT
CSASRTAGGQDTQYF
>TRBJ1-5|TRBV3-1|.|many
TGTGCCAGCAGCCAAGACGTGGGGCCCCAGCATTTT
CASSQDVGPQHF
>TRBJ2-1|TRBV6-1|.|.
TGTGCCAGCAGTGAACTCTATGAGCAGTTCTTC
CASSELYEQFF
>TRBJ1-3|TRBV2|.|.
TGTGCCAGCAGCCTCTGGGGGGGCACTGGAAACACCATATATTTT
CASSLWGGTGNTIYF
>TRBJ1-6|TRBV12-3/TRBV12-4|.|.
TGTGCCAGCAGCCCCACCAGGAATTCACCCCTCCACTTT
CASSPTRNSPLHF
>TRBJ2-1|TRBV7-3|TRBD2|.
TGTGCCAGCAGCTTAATGACTGGAGCGGGAGTGGAGCAGTTCTTC
CASSLMTGAGVEQFF
>TRBJ2-5|TRBV24-1|.|few
TGTGCCACCAGCCGTTGGTCCCCAGGGGAGGGGGAGACCCAGTACTTC
CATSRWSPGEGETQYF
>TRBJ2-3|TRBV10-3|TRBD1|many
TGTGCCTCGCAGACCCGGGACAGGGGTCCCTTTGACTCAGATACGCAGTATTTT
CASQTRDRGPFDSDTQYF
>TRBJ2-7|TRBV5-1|TRBD1|.
TGCGCCAGCAGCGCTACTGTAGGGGGCCACGAGCAGTACTTC
CASSATVGGHEQYF